The clone carrying this T cell receptor (beta chain) was seen at least ten times. The data stem from a study of T cells in Graves' hyperthyroidism and ophthalmopathy. The V gene lost 2 bases and the J gene lost 6 bases, with 14 bases spanning the gap. Germline V CDR1 and CDR2: ENHRY, SYGVKD. The CDR3 is 14 amino acids. Amplification targeted TCR beta CDR3 regions from RNA transcripts. Carried out on the TCR CDR3, a first-round RT-PCR used the HTBI primer set. Using its own MiXCR run on the multiplex PCR reads, TCRdb lists one record per CDR3 protein. The sample has hundreds of thousands of distinct CDR3 sequences; 38% are singletons.

The chain couples TRBV10-3 to TRBJ2-7; a possible D gene is TRBD2 (7 bases). This receptor was identified in a man younger than 30 with Graves' hyperthyroidism. The sample was blood. Here the CDR3 reads CAISEKAGAVEQYF. The CDR3 DNA is TGTGCCATCAGTGAGAAGGCGGGGGCTGTCGAGCAGTACTTC.